Each of the 15 T cell receptor beta chains below was sequenced from the same sample in a study of identical twins. MiXCR was run by TCRdb on the 5' RACE reads, yielding one entry per CDR3 protein. The sample lists under 900,000 distinct CDR3 sequences, about 18% occurring once. The same sample was also used in a study of T cells expressing NK-cell markers.

Input material: PBMCs. The receptors come from a woman aged 18-35 years in good health.

The chain uses TRBV10-3 and TRBJ2-4, with unresolved D. Germline CDR1 ENHRY, CDR2 SYGVKD. The V end lost 4 bases, the J end lost 9 bases, and 13 bases lay between the germline ends. There are 13 residues in the CDR3. CDR3 sequence reads: CAISVSSQGIQYF. The CDR3 nucleotides read TGTGCCATCAGTGTCTCCTCCCAAGGCATTCAGTACTTC.

The chain carries TRBV5-1 and TRBJ2-1; D gene unclear. This CDR3 has 14 residues. Germline V gives CDR1 SGHRS, CDR2 YFSETQ. Trimming left V 0 bases short and J 0 bases short, with 4 bases between. The CDR3 region is CASSLDFSYNEQFF. CDR3 sequence (DNA): TGCGCCAGCAGCTTGGACTTCTCCTACAATGAGCAGTTCTTC.

This clonotype was seen a handful of times. The chain employs TRBV7-2 and TRBJ1-1; TRBD1 is a possible D gene (5 bases). The CDR3 sequence is 15 residues long. V was trimmed by 1 base and J by 0 bases, leaving 9 bases between them. The germline gives CDR1 SGHTA, CDR2 FQGNSA. This CDR3 reads CASSLVARVNTEAFF. Written as DNA, the CDR3 is TGTGCCAGCAGCTTAGTGGCCAGGGTGAACACTGAAGCTTTCTTT.

This chain links TRBV20-1 with TRBJ2-3, with 7 bases fitting TRBD2. Germline V gene sequence: CDR1 DFQATT, CDR2 SNEGSKA (reference sequence). CDR3 length: 15 residues. V lost 6 bases, J lost 6 bases, and 15 bases stayed unmatched. In DNA form, the CDR3 reads TGCAGTGCCGGGCAGGATACTAGCGTAGGGGATACGCAGTATTTT. Residues: CSAGQDTSVGDTQYF.

This clonotype came up a few times. The chain links TRBV20-1 to TRBJ2-1; 7 bases match TRBD2. Trimming took 1 base from V and 2 from J; bases not matched to a gene: 8. Per the germline V gene, CDR1 is DFQATT and CDR2 is SNEGSKA (reference sequence). This CDR3 has 16 residues. CDR3 loop: CSARGLGGSPYNEQFF. The CDR3 region has the DNA TGCAGTGCTAGAGGTCTAGGCGGGAGTCCCTACAATGAGCAGTTCTTC.

This clonotype appeared a few times. This sequence joins TRBV20-1 and TRBJ1-2, with 7 positions matching TRBD1. The CDR3 extends over 12 amino acids. After removal of 6 bases from V and 8 bases from J, the junction contained 9 bases not matched to a gene. Germline values: CDR1 DFQATT, CDR2 SNEGSKA (reference sequence). The CDR3 reads CSARQGDGGYTF. The CDR3 DNA is TGCAGTGCAAGACAGGGCGATGGGGGCTACACCTTC.

The DNA of the CDR3 is TGTGCCAGCAGCTATGACAGGGGCTTCTACAATGAGCAGTTCTTC. This encodes CASSYDRGFYNEQFF. The V call is TRBV5-6, the J call TRBJ2-1; 8 bases fit TRBD1. V lost 3 bases, J lost 3 bases, and 5 bases stayed unmatched. Germline CDR1 SGHDT, CDR2 YYEEEE. The CDR3 runs 15 residues.

The CDR3 here is CASSARQAVYGYTF. CDR3 nucleotide sequence: TGTGCCAGCAGCGCGCGACAGGCCGTCTATGGCTACACCTTC. The chain is built from TRBV9 and TRBJ1-2; the D gene is possibly TRBD1 (6 bases). Germline V lookup: CDR1 SGDLS, CDR2 YYNGEE. The CDR3 totals 14 residues. V was shortened by 3 bases and J by 4 bases, with 13 bases between the two germline ends.

This chain joins TRBV25-1 and TRBJ2-5, with 9 bases matching TRBD1. J lost 7 bases, V lost 4 bases, and 16 bases had no gene match. Germline V gene sequence: CDR1 MGHDK, CDR2 SYGVNS. The CDR3 extends over 17 amino acids. CDR3 sequence: CASSGARPGTGLATQYF. The CDR3 region has the DNA TGTGCCAGCAGTGGGGCTCGTCCGGGGACAGGGTTAGCGACCCAGTACTTC.

This clonotype showed up just a few times. The chain combines TRBV11-2 with TRBJ2-5, with 9 bases identical to TRBD2. V dropped 4 bases and J dropped 4; count of bases not matched to a gene: 10. The germline V gene has CDR1 SGHAT and CDR2 FQNNGV. The CDR3 covers 16 residues. The DNA of the CDR3 is TGTGCCAGCAGCTCAAATAGCGGGGGCTCTGGAGAGACCCAGTACTTC. Its protein product is CASSSNSGGSGETQYF.

The chain joins TRBV12-3 or TRBV12-4 to TRBJ2-7, with TRBD2 matching 8 bases. The CDR3 loop spans 16 amino acids. After removal of 4 bases from V and 1 base from J, the junction contained 9 bases not matched to a gene. The CDR3 spells CASSSLGRVGSYEQYF. The CDR3 DNA is TGTGCCAGCAGTTCCCTCGGGAGGGTAGGTTCCTACGAGCAGTACTTC.

This chain connects TRBV20-1 to TRBJ2-2, with unresolved D. Trimming pared 1 base from V and 4 bases from J, leaving 7 bases between. Germline V lookup: CDR1 DFQATT, CDR2 SNEGSKA (reference sequence). This CDR3 comprises 13 residues. The CDR3 region has the DNA TGCAGTGCTAGAGGACTTACCACCGGGGAGCTGTTTTTT. Residues: CSARGLTTGELFF.

In its sample, this clonotype was seen many times. The rearrangement uses TRBV5-5 and TRBJ2-1; D may be TRBD2 (5 bases). Germline CDR1 reads SGHKS; CDR2 reads YYEKEE (reference sequence). The CDR3 covers 16 residues. V shed 6 bases and J shed 4 bases, with 20 bases lying between them. The CDR3 protein is CASTRGREPIYNEQFF. DNA for the CDR3: TGTGCCAGCACCCGAGGACGGGAACCAATTTACAATGAGCAGTTCTTC.

This clonotype was seen only a few times. The chain links TRBV7-9 to TRBJ2-7, with D possibly being TRBD1 or TRBD2 (5 bases each). The CDR3 loop spans 14 amino acids. CDR1 and CDR2 from the germline V gene are SEHNR and FQNEAQ (reference sequence). Trimming left V 8 bases short and J 5 bases short, with 19 bases between. CDR3 sequence: CASGPGRFMNEQYF. CDR3 coding DNA: TGTGCCAGCGGCCCGGGACGGTTCATGAACGAGCAGTACTTC.

This clonotype was picked up a small number of times. This chain connects TRBV18 to TRBJ1-1; D gene uncertain. The CDR3 covers 14 residues. With 3 bases removed from V and 5 bases from J, the gap between germline ends came to 13 bases. Germline V CDR1 and CDR2: KGHSH, LQKENI. CDR3 sequence: CASSPNLGETEAFF. The CDR3 coding sequence is TGTGCCAGCTCACCTAATCTCGGGGAAACTGAAGCTTTCTTT.